Each of the 4 T cell receptor beta chains below was sequenced from the same sample in a study of T cells in Graves' hyperthyroidism and ophthalmopathy. Researchers took RNA transcripts and amplified the TCR beta CDR3 regions from them. During a first-round RT-PCR of the TCR CDR3, the HTBI primer set was used. MiXCR, run by TCRdb on the multiplex PCR reads, gives a single entry per CDR3 protein. Of around 530,000 distinct CDR3 sequences in the sample, 15% to 20% were seen once. The sample was blood. These receptors all stem from a woman younger than 35 with Graves' ophthalmopathy.

This clonotype turned up a few times. The gene calls are TRBV13 and TRBJ2-3, with D tentatively TRBD1 (6 bases). Germline V lookup: CDR1 PRHDT, CDR2 FYEKMQ (reference sequence). Trimming stripped 6 bases from V and 4 bases from J, with 11 bases between. The CDR3 sequence is 13 residues long. CDR3: CASSYRVADTQYF. CDR3 in DNA: TGTGCCAGCAGTTACAGGGTTGCAGATACGCAGTATTTT.

V is TRBV4-1 and J is TRBJ2-5, with 11 bases matching TRBD2. The CDR3 covers 17 residues. Germline assignment: CDR1 MGHRA and CDR2 YSYEKL. Trimming removed 2 bases from V and 5 bases from J; junction bases left unmatched: 10. CDR3 sequence reads: CASSQYFTSGGEETQYF. CDR3 nucleotides: TGCGCCAGCAGCCAATATTTTACTAGCGGGGGTGAGGAGACCCAGTACTTC.

This chain joins TRBV7-3 and TRBJ2-3; maybe TRBD1 (5 bases). V was clipped by 5 bases and J by 2 bases, with 14 bases between them. The germline V gene encodes CDR1 SGHTA and CDR2 FQGTGA. The CDR3 totals 15 residues. Here the CDR3 DNA reads TGTGCCAGCAGCCCGGGCTCAGGGTACACAGATACGCAGTATTTT. Translating it yields CASSPGSGYTDTQYF. The entire variable domain, with the rest obtained from reference TRBV7-3 and TRBJ2-3, is as follows: GAGVSQTPSNKVTEKGKYVELRCDPISGHTALYWYRQSLGQGPEFLIYFQGTGAADDSGLPNDRFFAVRPEGSVSTLKIQRTERGDSAVYLCASSPGSGYTDTQYFGPGTRLTVL.

This clonotype was counted many times. This chain connects TRBV7-8 to TRBJ1-1, with 8 bases that match TRBD1. This CDR3 has 19 amino acids. V was pared by 0 bases and J by 0 bases, with 12 bases of the junction left unmatched. Per the germline V gene, CDR1 is SGHVS and CDR2 is FQNEAQ. The CDR3 nucleotides are TGTGCCAGCAGCTTAGCCGGACCCTGGGACAGGTTTATGAACACTGAAGCTTTCTTT. It translates to CASSLAGPWDRFMNTEAFF.